A single T cell receptor beta chain is shown here with its context. Its binding antigen is unknown. No much larger clonotype is one base removed from it; base qualities were not supplied. The cohort consisted of more than 650 healthy bone marrow donors. At the time of sampling, every cohort member was nominally healthy, though immune exposures that went unrecorded were likely present. The donor was CMV seropositive and belonged to the group of 250 to 300 seropositive cohort members. A peripheral blood sample was provided by each donor, and peripheral blood mononuclear cells were used for TCR beta sequencing. Genomic DNA extraction from the blood cell samples was performed with the Qiagen DNeasy Blood Extraction Kit. These data originate in a study of cytomegalovirus exposure and HLA in healthy donors (dated by TCRdb to the late 2010s). For the study in its entirety: An earlier analysis of about 560 of the donors reported 276 Gb of sequence data and 95 million to 130 million unique TCR beta sequences obtained from around 190 million T cells. A separate validation cohort of approximately 120 different subjects was used in addition to the approximately 640-subject first cohort. In an earlier analysis of several hundred of the donors, high-throughput TCR beta sequencing was used to judge whether each TCR beta V gene segment behaved as functional or pseudogenic. Among several hundred genotyped donors of the cohort, an average of approximately 220,000 unique TCR beta nucleotide sequences was sequenced per donor, of which approximately 18% were non-productive. Of the 300 to 400 genotyped donors, approximately 80% fell in the genetic ancestry cluster associated with self-reported Caucasian donors. An early release covering around 630 HLA-typed donors comprised about 320 gigabases of sequencing data and 85 million or so unique TCR sequences. Every repertoire in the discovery cohort had been generated on one and the same sequencing platform. Both class I and class II loci were covered by HLA typing, at four-digit resolution. In a later analysis, previously published TCR beta repertoires from roughly 710 donors were re-analyzed and high-resolution HLA genotyping was added so that TCR occurrence patterns could be studied. High-throughput TCR immunosequencing, statistical association of individual TCRs with disease status, and machine learning were combined to predict cytomegalovirus infection status. A handful of DR-DQ haplotypes were handled as single units for association and clustering because linkage in the cohort was strong. Rather than using new phenotypic data, the later analysis identified candidate immune exposures from TCR beta sequences and from how often those sequences occurred across donors. The study used immunosequencing to profile the T cell repertoires of approximately 640 subjects and linked those repertoires to cytomegalovirus serostatus. The number of typed donors differed by locus: roughly 620-640 for A, B, C, DRB1 and DQB1; some 540 for DQA1; some 590 for DPA1; and 400 to 480 for DPB1. Genome-wide SNP genotypes for about 55% of the roughly 670 donors were used in a later genetic analysis, which treated that subset as a discovery cohort. Donor age, sex, ethnicity and CMV serostatus were collected together with the repertoire data. The study aimed to test whether signatures of past pathogen exposure could be identified by cataloging public T cell receptors. The investigation overall reported the following: A further reported finding was that TCR beta sequences accurately predicted the HLA-A and HLA-B alleles for most subjects in the first cohort. Linkage disequilibrium might explain the correlated functional status among segregating V segments, but an unknown experimental factor could not be excluded. In a later analysis, several top co-occurrence clusters were reported to appear linked to parvovirus B19, influenza, CMV and Epstein-Barr virus. CMV serostatus was the only immune exposure information available for the cohort. Presence/absence analyses assumed roughly uniform sequencing depth across donors, an assumption that may not hold. In the study, some 180 TCR beta chains were listed as associated with cytomegalovirus. The 87-base-pair reads could not distinguish some IMGT-functional V segments, including TRBV6-2 and TRBV6-3, so those segments were excluded. The authors suggested that the approach could potentially be generalized to other disease states and immunological phenotypes. Assigning TCR associations to individual alleles was difficult when HLA alleles, especially DR and DQ, strongly co-occurred. In vitro tests confirmed that a few of the cytomegalovirus-associated TCR beta chains recognize cytomegalovirus antigens. A later genetic analysis reported fewer N-insertions in productive TCRs among donors in an Asian-associated ancestry cluster than the 666-donor mean. In a later genetic analysis, a missense DCLRE1C variant was associated with V-gene and J-gene trimming of TCR beta chains, and the association was replicated in an independent cohort. In a later analysis, HLA-associated TCR beta chains showed more clonal expansion and lower generation probabilities than non-associated chains that were equally common. A cluster of highly shared sequence variants was judged likely to represent a technical artifact of the sequencing pipeline. In a later analysis, TCR association rates were found to vary across HLA loci, with the most associated TCRs seen for DRB1 alleles and the fewest for HLA-C alleles. A later analysis associated about 17,000 TCR beta sequences with specific HLA alleles at a false discovery rate of 0.05. In an earlier analysis of roughly 560 of the donors, most TCR beta V segments were observed in productive rearrangements about 87% or about 30% of the time, broadly matching IMGT annotations. Because HLA typing was unavailable for some donors at each locus, only the typed subset was used in association tests. In both the original and validation cohorts, the classifier was reported to diagnose cytomegalovirus status with high specificity and sensitivity. Most TCR sequences were seen in very few donors, while some public TCRs were found in many individuals. This cohort had only TCR beta chains sequenced, and the lack of alpha or paired-chain data limited which features could be detected. In a later analysis, most CMV-associated TCR beta chains were found to appear HLA-restricted, with HLA associations seemingly driven largely by CMV exposure. Because counts were too low, about 18 rarely observed V segments, including chromosome 9 orphons, were excluded from the earlier analysis of fewer than 650 of the donors.

Receptors were amplified or captured by the immunoSEQ multiplex PCR assay. A mixture of 60 forward primers for TCR Vbeta segments and 13 reverse primers for TCR Jbeta segments was used in the multiplex PCR. A multiplex PCR assay on genomic DNA amplified the CDR3 region of rearranged TCR beta genes. Amplified TCR beta libraries were sequenced as 87-base-pair reads on the Illumina HiSeq System. The original methods were these. In a later analysis, tens of millions of unique TCR beta chains were counted across the approximately 620 repertoires, and roughly 11 million of these chains were shared by at least two donors. Raw reads were error-corrected and collapsed into unique sequences by a nearest-neighbor algorithm in which closely related sequences were merged to remove PCR and sequencing errors. CDR3 sequences were aligned to IMGT reference sequences to assign V, D and J gene segments. For a sequence to be retained, at least a six-nucleotide match to both a V gene segment and a J gene segment was required. A rearrangement counted as productive if the CDR3 had no stop codons and remained in frame with V and J, and every other rearrangement counted as non-productive. Following IMGT convention, CDR3 was defined as the stretch from the second conserved V-encoded cysteine up to the conserved J-encoded phenylalanine. Sequences without an unambiguous match to a single V gene segment were excluded from the earlier analysis of approximately 560 of the donors. An earlier analysis of fewer than 750 of the donors called V segments functional above 56.7% productive rearrangements and segregating when the between-donor standard deviation exceeded 5%. A statistical classification framework was built to diagnose cytomegalovirus status from the catalog of TCR beta chain sequences. V and J gene assignment, in a later analysis, came from comparing TCR nucleotide sequences with IMGT/GENE-DB human TR gene sequences. In a later analysis, CDR3 sequences and most-parsimonious VDJ recombination scenarios were assigned using the TCRdist pipeline. A later analysis defined each TCR beta chain by its CDR3 amino acid sequence plus V-gene family, and excluded reads lacking a unique V-gene family. To address suspected cross-contamination and a sequencing artifact, a later analysis removed 550 to 750 highly shared, low-generation-probability nucleotide sequences. In a later analysis, a clonal expansion index for each public chain was calculated from normalized within-repertoire ranks of inferred template counts. In a later analysis, generation probabilities were computed using a VDJ recombination model fitted to out-of-frame rearrangements, and the results were checked against IGoR. In a later analysis, TCR-TCR, TCR-HLA and TCR-CMV co-occurrence was scored with hypergeometric tests, and a repertoire-size bias correction was applied to TCR pairs. False discovery rates were estimated in a later analysis by permuting HLA or CMV assignments 20 times. In a later analysis, co-occurring TCRs were grouped using DBSCAN, and TCRdist sequence similarity was added for clustering within HLA-allele-positive subsets. Repertoires with fewer than 30,000 or more than 120,000 public chains were left out of co-occurrence clustering, as were four to six repertoires with anomalous nucleotide sharing. Entries here come from immuneACCESS through TCRdb and include only in-frame sequences with V and J called. Some clones fail to appear in such tables; in the studies checked, an unresolved V gene covers under half of the shortfall, and the cause of the remainder is unknown. That table is the source of V, J and clone size, and D and trimming were worked out from the DNA. This sample comprises roughly 180,000 clones, approximately 84% of them detected only once. The ten largest clones take up around 1.4% of the sample.

Relative to germline, V is 5 bases shorter and J is 10 bases shorter, with 11 bases between their ends. Its CDR3 holds 11 amino acids, cysteine through phenylalanine. Solely the CDR3 DNA is kept, with 33 bases framed from the first base. The germline V gene sets CDR1 to SGHAT and CDR2 to FQNNGV. The TCR originated in a girl aged 5 to 17 in good health and CMV-seropositive. The sequenced material came from PBMCs. The chain links TRBV11-2 with TRBJ1-2; a confident D gene designation cannot be given. The nucleotide sequence reads TGTGCCAGCAGCCTCGGACGGGACTACACCTTC. Its product reads: CASSLGRDYTF.